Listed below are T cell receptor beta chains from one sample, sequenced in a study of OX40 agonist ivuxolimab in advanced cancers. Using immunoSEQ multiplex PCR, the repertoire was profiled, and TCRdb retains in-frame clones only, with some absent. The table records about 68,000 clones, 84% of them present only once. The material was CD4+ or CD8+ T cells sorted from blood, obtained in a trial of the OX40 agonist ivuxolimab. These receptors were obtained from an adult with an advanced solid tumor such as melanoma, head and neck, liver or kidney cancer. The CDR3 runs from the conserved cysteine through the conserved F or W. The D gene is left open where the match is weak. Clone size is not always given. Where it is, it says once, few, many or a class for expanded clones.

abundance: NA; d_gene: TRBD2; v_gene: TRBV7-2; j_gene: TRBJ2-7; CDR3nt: TGTGCCAGCTCCGAAGGGAGGGCTGCCGAGCAGTACTTC; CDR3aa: CASSEGRAAEQYF
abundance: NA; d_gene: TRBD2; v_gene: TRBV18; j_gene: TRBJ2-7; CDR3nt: TGTGCCAGCTCAAGACTAGCGGGAGACTACGAGCAGTACTTC; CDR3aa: CASSRLAGDYEQYF
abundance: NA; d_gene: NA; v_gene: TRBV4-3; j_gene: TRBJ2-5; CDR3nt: TGCGCCAGCAGCCAAGGCCCCAGGGGGGACCAAGAGACCCAGTACTTC; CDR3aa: CASSQGPRGDQETQYF
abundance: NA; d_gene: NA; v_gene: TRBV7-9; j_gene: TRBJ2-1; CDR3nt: TGTGCCAGCAGCTCGACTCTGAGCTCCTACAATGAGCAGTTCTTC; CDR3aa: CASSSTLSSYNEQFF
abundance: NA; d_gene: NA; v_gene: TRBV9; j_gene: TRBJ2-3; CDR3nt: TGTGCCAGCAGCGGCGGGACGGGGAGGACAGATACGCAGTATTTT; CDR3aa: CASSGGTGRTDTQYF
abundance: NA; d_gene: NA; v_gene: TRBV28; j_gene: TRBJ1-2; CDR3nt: TGTGCCAGCAGTTTCACGGGACTGAGGTATGGCTACACCTTC; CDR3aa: CASSFTGLRYGYTF
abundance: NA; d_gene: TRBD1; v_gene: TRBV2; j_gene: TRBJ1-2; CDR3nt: TGTGCCAGCAGCCCCGACAGGGCCTATGGCTACACCTTC; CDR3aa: CASSPDRAYGYTF
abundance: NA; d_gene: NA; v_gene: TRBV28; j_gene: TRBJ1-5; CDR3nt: TGTGCCAGCAGTGTCTCCGGGCCCCAGCATTTT; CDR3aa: CASSVSGPQHF
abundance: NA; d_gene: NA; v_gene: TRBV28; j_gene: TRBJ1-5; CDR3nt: TGTGCCAGCAGGACTCCGGGGGGGGAAAATAGCAATCAGCCCCAGCATTTT; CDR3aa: CASRTPGGENSNQPQHF
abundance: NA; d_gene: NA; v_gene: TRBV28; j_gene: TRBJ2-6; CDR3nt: TGTGCCAGCAGTTTTTCCGGGACTGGGGCCAACGTCCTGACTTTC; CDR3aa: CASSFSGTGANVLTF
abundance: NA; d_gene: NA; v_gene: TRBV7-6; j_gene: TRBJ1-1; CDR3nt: TGTGCCACCCACCGCTGGGAAGACACTGAAGCTTTCTTT; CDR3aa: CATHRWEDTEAFF
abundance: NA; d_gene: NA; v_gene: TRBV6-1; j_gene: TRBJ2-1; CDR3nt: TGTGCCAGCAGTACCAAAGGTCGGGTTGAGCAGTTCTTC; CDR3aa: CASSTKGRVEQFF
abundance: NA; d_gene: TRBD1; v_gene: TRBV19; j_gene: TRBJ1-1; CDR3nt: TGTGCCAGTAGTTCAAGGGACAGTTCCGGATCACCTGAAGCTTTCTTT; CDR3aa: CASSSRDSSGSPEAFF
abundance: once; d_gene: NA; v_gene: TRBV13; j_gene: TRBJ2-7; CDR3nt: TGTGCCAGCAGCTTTCAGAGAGTTAGGGATGAGCAGTACTTC; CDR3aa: CASSFQRVRDEQYF
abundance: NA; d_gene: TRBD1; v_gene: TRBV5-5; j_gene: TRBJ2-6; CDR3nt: TGTGCCAGCAGCTCGGGACAGGGGGCCCCGAGAGGGGCCAACGTCCTGACTTTC; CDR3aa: CASSSGQGAPRGANVLTF
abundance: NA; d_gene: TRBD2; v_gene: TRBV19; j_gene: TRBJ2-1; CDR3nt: TGTGCCAGTAGTCAGACTAGCCAAATCTCCTACAATGAGCAGTTCTTC; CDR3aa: CASSQTSQISYNEQFF
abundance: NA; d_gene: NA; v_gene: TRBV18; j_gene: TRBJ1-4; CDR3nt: TGTGCCAGCTCACCCTCCCCGCAGGGAGAAAAACTGTTTTTT; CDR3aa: CASSPSPQGEKLFF
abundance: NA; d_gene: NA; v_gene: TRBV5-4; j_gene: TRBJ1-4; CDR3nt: TGTGCCAGCAGCTTCGGGCCAGATAATGAAAAACTGTTTTTT; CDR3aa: CASSFGPDNEKLFF
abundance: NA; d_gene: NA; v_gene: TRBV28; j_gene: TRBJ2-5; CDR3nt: TGTGCCAGCAGCAAGGCTATGGCGGAGACCCAGTACTTC; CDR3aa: CASSKAMAETQYF
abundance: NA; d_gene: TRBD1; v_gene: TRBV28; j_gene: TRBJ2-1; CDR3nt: TGTGCCAGCAGGAAAGACAGGGGATACAATGAGCAGTTCTTC; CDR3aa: CASRKDRGYNEQFF
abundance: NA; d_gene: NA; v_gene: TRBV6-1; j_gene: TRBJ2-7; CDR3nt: TGTGCCAGCATTCTGTCTCCTGGGGCCTACGAGCAGTACTTC; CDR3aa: CASILSPGAYEQYF
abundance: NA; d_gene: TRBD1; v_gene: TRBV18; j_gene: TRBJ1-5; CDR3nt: TGTGCCAGCTCACCACAGACAGGGGCTAGCAATCAGCCCCAGCATTTT; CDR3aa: CASSPQTGASNQPQHF
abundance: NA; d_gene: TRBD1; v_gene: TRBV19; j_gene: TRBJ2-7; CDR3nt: TGTGCCAGTAGTGAACAGGGGTCGAGCTCCTACGAGCAGTACTTC; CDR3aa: CASSEQGSSSYEQYF
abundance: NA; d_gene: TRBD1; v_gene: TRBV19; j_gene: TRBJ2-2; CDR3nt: TGTGCCAGTAGTACCGCCGGGACAGGGAAGGCCGGGGAGCTGTTTTTT; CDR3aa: CASSTAGTGKAGELFF
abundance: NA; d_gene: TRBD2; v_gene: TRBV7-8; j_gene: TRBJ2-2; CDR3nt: TGTGCCAGCAGCTTAAGGCTAGCGGGATTCGGGGAGCTGTTTTTT; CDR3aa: CASSLRLAGFGELFF
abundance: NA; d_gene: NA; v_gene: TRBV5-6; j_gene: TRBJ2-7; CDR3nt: TGTGCCAGCAACCTGAACCCCGGACGAACCTACGAGCAGTACTTC; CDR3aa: CASNLNPGRTYEQYF